The 2 T cell receptor beta chains below come from one sample, sequenced in a study of blood T cell repertoires in COVID-19. Sequencing was performed with immunoSEQ multiplex PCR; in TCRdb, only in-frame clones are kept and a portion is missing. The sample contains approximately 180,000 clones, 70% to 90% of which appear only once. The sequenced material came from peripheral blood. Receptors were obtained from a man in his sixties with acute or convalescent COVID-19.

This clone was seen a single time. This chain uses TRBV19 with TRBJ2-1, with D perhaps matching TRBD2 (5 bases). The germline V and J ends were trimmed by 6 bases and 0 bases, with 12 bases remaining between them. The CDR3 totals 15 residues. Germline lookup yields CDR1 LNHDA and CDR2 SQIVND (reference sequence). CDR3 nucleotides: TGTGCCAGTAGGGCCGTAGGGAGCTCCTACAATGAGCAGTTCTTC. Translated: CASRAVGSSYNEQFF.

The chain recombines TRBV19 with TRBJ1-2; D uncertain. V lost 7 bases and J 8 bases, leaving 17 bases between the germline ends. The CDR3 is 13 residues long. The V gene's germline CDR1 is LNHDA and CDR2 SQIVND (reference sequence). The CDR3 nucleotides are TGTGCCAGTACAAGGTCTTCCGAGAGGGGCTACACCTTC. Amino acid sequence: CASTRSSERGYTF.